What follows are 23 T cell receptor beta chains derived from one specimen sequenced in a study of T cells in Graves' hyperthyroidism and ophthalmopathy. Researchers amplified the TCR beta CDR3 regions from RNA transcripts. A first-round RT-PCR of the TCR CDR3 used the HTBI primer set. Via MiXCR, TCRdb re-called the multiplex PCR reads, giving one row per CDR3 protein. The sample shows 730,000 or so distinct CDR3 sequences, around 20% of them seen only once. Sequenced: blood. These receptors came from a woman aged 45 to 65 with Graves' hyperthyroidism that later progressed to Graves' ophthalmopathy.

The chain joins TRBV19 to TRBJ2-3, with 9 bases lining up with TRBD2. With 5 bases clipped from V and 3 bases from J, the junction kept 6 bases outside the gene matches. CDR1 is LNHDA, CDR2 SQIVND, per germline (reference sequence). The length of the CDR3 is 15 residues. The CDR3 bases are TGTGCCAGTAGTGGCGGGGGGGCCAGGACAGATACGCAGTATTTT. It specifies CASSGGGARTDTQYF.

Ten or more counts support this clonotype. The chain combines TRBV20-1 with TRBJ1-1, with 7 bases that match TRBD1. The V and J ends lost 5 bases and 6 bases, in that order; junction bases with no gene match: 6. The germline V gene has CDR1 DFQATT and CDR2 SNEGSKA (reference sequence). The CDR3 is 12 residues long. The CDR3: CSAHSGQAEAFF. The CDR3, as DNA: TGCAGTGCTCACTCAGGACAGGCTGAAGCTTTCTTT.

The J gene is TRBJ2-5, the V gene TRBV5-1; TRBD2 agrees at 11 bases. J gave up 5 bases and V 1 base, and 13 bases lay outside the gene matches. Per germline, CDR1 SGHRS and CDR2 YFSETQ. CDR3 length: 18 residues. The CDR3 nucleotides are TGCGCCAGCAGCTTGCGGCTAGCGGGGGGCCTTGAGGTGGAGACCCAGTACTTC. This sequence encodes CASSLRLAGGLEVETQYF.

This clonotype has a count of ten or more. The rearrangement joins TRBV12-3 or TRBV12-4 to TRBJ2-2, with unresolved D. The CDR3 loop spans 15 amino acids. The V gene lost 4 bases and the J gene lost 0 bases, with 9 bases spanning the gap. The CDR3 nucleotides read TGTGCCAGCAGTTCTAAGCGAACGAACACCGGGGAGCTGTTTTTT. Its protein product is CASSSKRTNTGELFF.

This clonotype was seen at least ten times. The CDR3 region has the DNA TGTGCCAGCAGCCAAGACAGGGAGACCCAGTACTTC. Translation: CASSQDRETQYF. The chain employs TRBV3-1 and TRBJ2-5; D remains unclear. V lost 0 bases and J 5 bases, leaving 4 bases between the germline ends. Germline loops: CDR1 LGHDT, CDR2 YNNKEL (reference sequence). The CDR3 runs to 12 residues.

The genes are TRBV6-1 and TRBJ2-2; TRBD1 is a possible D gene (5 bases). The ends were cut back, 3 bases at V and 6 bases at J, with 11 bases in the middle. Germline V lookup: CDR1 MNHNS, CDR2 SASEGT. The CDR3 contains 14 residues. CDR3 nucleotides: TGTGCCAGCAGTGAGACAGTCACACCCGGGGAGCTGTTTTTT. Its translation is CASSETVTPGELFF.

About this clonotype: This may be a read error, as it is one base from a much larger clone. The CDR3 sequence: CASSPETTGSSKEKLFF. For the CDR3, the DNA is TGTGCCAGCAGCCCTGAGACAACCGGCTCGTCTAAGGAAAAACTGTTTTTT. The J gene is TRBJ1-4, the V gene TRBV27; D ambiguous. The CDR3 consists of 17 residues. The germline V gene has CDR1 MNHEY and CDR2 SMNVEV (reference sequence).

In this sample, this clonotype turned up a few times. The chain combines TRBV4-2 with TRBJ1-1, with D possibly matching TRBD1 (6 bases). The CDR3 covers 15 residues. CDR1 is LGHNA and CDR2 is YNFKEQ in the germline V gene. V lost 0 bases and J 5 bases, leaving 13 bases between the germline ends. As DNA, the CDR3 is TGTGCCAGCAGCCAAGACGTTCAGGGGCGGACTGAAGCTTTCTTT. Protein product: CASSQDVQGRTEAFF.

The J gene is TRBJ1-1, the V gene TRBV7-6; 8 nucleotides align to TRBD1. After removal of 5 bases from V and 10 bases from J, the junction contained 6 bases not matched to a gene. Germline V gene sequence: CDR1 SGHVS, CDR2 FNYEAQ. This CDR3 spans 12 amino acids. CDR3 amino acids: CASSPGGRGAFF. DNA of the CDR3: TGTGCCAGCAGCCCAGGGGGCAGGGGAGCTTTCTTT.

The V gene is TRBV7-2, the J gene TRBJ1-5; D possibly corresponds to TRBD1 (6 bases). CDR3 length: 17 amino acids. Germline V gives CDR1 SGHTA, CDR2 FQGNSA. Trimming stripped 5 bases from V and 1 base from J, with 18 bases between. The CDR3 DNA reads as TGTGCCAGCAGCCCAGAACAGGGCTGGGGAAGCAATCAGCCCCAGCATTTT. Amino acids: CASSPEQGWGSNQPQHF. The full variable domain, its missing parts supplied by reference TRBV7-2 and TRBJ1-5, is GAGVSQSPSNKVTEKGKDVELRCDPISGHTALYWYRQSLGQGLEFLIYFQGNSAPDKSGLPSDRFSAERTGGSVSTLTIQRTQQEDSAVYLCASSPEQGWGSNQPQHFGDGTRLSIL.

This clonotype was recorded many times. The rearrangement links TRBV30 to TRBJ1-6; D ambiguous. CDR3 length equals 15 residues. The germline V gene has CDR1 GTSNPN and CDR2 SVGIG (reference sequence). The germline V and J ends were trimmed by 2 bases and 10 bases, with 18 bases remaining between them. CDR3 DNA sequence: TGTGCCTGGAGTATGGGGTCGGGAGAGGAATCACCCCTCCACTTT. This encodes CAWSMGSGEESPLHF.

This clonotype has at least ten counts. V usage is TRBV20-1 and J usage is TRBJ2-1, with D possibly TRBD1 on 5 matching bases. The CDR3 has 12 residues. Trimming left V 5 bases short and J 6 bases short, with 11 bases between. Germline CDR1 DFQATT, CDR2 SNEGSKA (reference sequence). The CDR3 region has the DNA TGCAGTGCTGGCGTGGACATCAATGAGCAGTTCTTC. Translated, it gives CSAGVDINEQFF.

J is TRBJ2-5 and V is TRBV10-2; the D gene is possibly TRBD2 (5 bases). The CDR3 is made up of 17 amino acids. Trimming cost V 0 bases and J 5 bases, with 19 bases left between them. Germline lookup yields CDR1 WSHSY and CDR2 SAAADI. This chain's CDR3 is CASSESAGRVRSETQYF. CDR3 DNA sequence: TGCGCCAGCAGTGAGTCGGCGGGTCGGGTTCGATCGGAGACCCAGTACTTC.

In this sample, this clonotype turned up many times. The rearrangement uses TRBV30 and TRBJ2-1; a weak D match, TRBD2 (6 bases). V lost 5 bases and J 7 bases, leaving 18 bases between the germline ends. Germline CDR1 and CDR2: GTSNPN and SVGIG (reference sequence). This CDR3 has 14 residues. The CDR3 is CAWSERATNNEQFF. CDR3 nucleotides: TGTGCCTGGTCGGAGCGGGCGACGAATAATGAGCAGTTCTTC.

This clonotype has a handful of counts. The V gene is TRBV6-2 or TRBV6-3, the J gene TRBJ1-5, with D maybe TRBD1 (6 bases). The CDR3 contains 17 residues. Germline assignment: CDR1 MNHEY and CDR2 SVGEGT. Trimming shortened V by 7 bases and J by 3 bases, and 22 bases separated the two germline ends. The CDR3 region has the DNA TGTGCCAGCACCATTAATCGACAGGATATTTTCAATCAGCCCCAGCATTTT. Protein product: CASTINRQDIFNQPQHF.

The rearrangement uses TRBV5-1 and TRBJ2-3; D could derive from TRBD1 or TRBD2 (5 bases each). V was pared by 6 bases and J by 3 bases, with 14 bases between. The length of the CDR3 is 14 residues. The V gene's germline CDR1 is SGHRS and CDR2 YFSETQ. CDR3 coding DNA: TGCGCCAGCAATTTCGGGACGGAAACAGATACGCAGTATTTT. This gives the protein CASNFGTETDTQYF.

This clonotype was found a few times. J is TRBJ1-1 and V is TRBV19; D not certain. V lost 4 bases to trimming and J lost 5 bases, with 11 bases between them. Germline V gives CDR1 LNHDA, CDR2 SQIVND (reference sequence). The CDR3 is 13 residues long. The CDR3 here is CASSTDWATEAFF. The DNA for the CDR3 is TGTGCCAGTAGTACGGACTGGGCAACTGAAGCTTTCTTT.

This clonotype was seen ten or more times. The chain is built from TRBV7-9 and TRBJ1-2; the D is unclear. The CDR3 is made up of 12 amino acids. CDR1 is SEHNR, CDR2 FQNEAQ, per germline (reference sequence). V was clipped by 5 bases and J by 12 bases, with 16 bases between them. DNA of the CDR3: TGTGCCAGCAGCGAGCTAGGGATTACGGACACCTTC. This gives the protein CASSELGITDTF.

This clonotype appeared a single time. V and J are TRBV29-1 and TRBJ1-2; TRBD1 matches at 7 bases. The trim removed 7 bases at V and 0 bases at J, leaving 5 bases unmatched. CDR1 is SQVTM, CDR2 ANQGSEA, per germline. The CDR3 has 13 amino acids. CDR3 in DNA: TGCAGCGCTGGGACAGCCGCTAACTATGGCTACACCTTC. This sequence encodes CSAGTAANYGYTF.

In DNA, the CDR3 is TGTGCCAGTAGTAATCTTACGGGAGGGCTGTCGTACAATGAGCAGTTCTTC. It encodes CASSNLTGGLSYNEQFF. The V gene is TRBV19, the J gene TRBJ2-1; TRBD2 aligns across 8 bases. The CDR3 is made up of 17 amino acids. The germline CDR1 and CDR2 sequences are LNHDA and SQIVND (reference sequence). V gave up 4 bases and J gave up 4 bases; unmatched junction bases: 12.

The gene calls are TRBV3-1 and TRBJ2-2; tentatively, D is TRBD1 (6 bases). CDR1 is LGHDT, CDR2 YNNKEL, per germline (reference sequence). The germline V and J ends were trimmed by 3 bases and 2 bases, with 10 bases remaining between them. This CDR3 spans 15 amino acids. The CDR3 DNA reads TGTGCCAGCAGCCATCCGGGACATAACACCGGGGAGCTGTTTTTT. Encoded protein: CASSHPGHNTGELFF.

V and J are TRBV7-2 and TRBJ1-5, with TRBD1 matching over 8 bases. The CDR3 has 16 amino acids. V trimming: 5 bases; J trimming: 2 bases; junction bases outside the gene matches: 8. Germline V gene lookup returns CDR1 SGHTA and CDR2 FQGNSA. The CDR3 DNA reads TGTGCCAGCAGCCCCCCGGGACAGGAAGGCAATCAGCCCCAGCATTTT. Residues: CASSPPGQEGNQPQHF.

For this clonotype: Its ends do not fully match the called genes, so a read error is possible. The genes are TRBV2 and TRBJ2-2; D perhaps matches TRBD2 (6 bases). In germline, CDR1 is SNHLY, CDR2 FYNNEI. This CDR3 spans 17 amino acids. Written as DNA, the CDR3 is TGTGCCAGCAGGGACCCCGGGAGCCCCCTTAACACCGGGGAGCTGTCTTTT. Its translation is CASRDPGSPLNTGELSF.